This TCR beta chain was documented in a study of blood T cell repertoires in COVID-19. Looking at the study overall: The United States, Italy and Spain provided the acute and convalescent COVID-19 samples. From T cells, B-cell-depleted T cells, or PBMCs came the material, which was cDNA or gDNA.

In the authors' methods: Amplification with reference gene primers provided the estimates of nucleated cell counts. Only in-frame clones appear in the TCRdb table, and some are missing; sequencing was by immunoSEQ multiplex PCR. Clone size and the V and J calls come from that table; the DNA yielded D and trimming. The profile shows fewer than 100,000 clones, more than 65% of them singletons. The V end was cut by 0 bases, the J end by 0 bases, with 11 bases between. The germline gives CDR1 SGHVS, CDR2 FNYEAQ. CDR3 length: 16 residues. Sequenced: peripheral blood. This TCR came from a woman aged 45-60 years with acute or convalescent COVID-19. This rearrangement joins TRBV7-6 to TRBJ1-2; D gene ambiguous. CDR3 DNA: TGTGCCAGCAGCTTAGCCCCCCGGGAAGCTAACTATGGCTACACCTTC. Protein product: CASSLAPREANYGYTF.